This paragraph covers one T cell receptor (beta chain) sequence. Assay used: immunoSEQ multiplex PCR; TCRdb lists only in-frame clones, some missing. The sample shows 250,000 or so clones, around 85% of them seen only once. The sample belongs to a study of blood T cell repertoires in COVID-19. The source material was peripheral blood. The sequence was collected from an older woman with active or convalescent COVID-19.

The CDR3, as DNA: TGTGCCAGCGGAGACAGGGCCGGGGCCAACGTCCTGACTTTC. This codes for CASGDRAGANVLTF. The chain combines TRBV19 with TRBJ2-6; TRBD1 aligns across 7 bases. V dropped 9 bases and J dropped 4; count of bases not matched to a gene: 6. The CDR3 runs 14 residues. Germline V lookup: CDR1 LNHDA, CDR2 SQIVND (reference sequence).